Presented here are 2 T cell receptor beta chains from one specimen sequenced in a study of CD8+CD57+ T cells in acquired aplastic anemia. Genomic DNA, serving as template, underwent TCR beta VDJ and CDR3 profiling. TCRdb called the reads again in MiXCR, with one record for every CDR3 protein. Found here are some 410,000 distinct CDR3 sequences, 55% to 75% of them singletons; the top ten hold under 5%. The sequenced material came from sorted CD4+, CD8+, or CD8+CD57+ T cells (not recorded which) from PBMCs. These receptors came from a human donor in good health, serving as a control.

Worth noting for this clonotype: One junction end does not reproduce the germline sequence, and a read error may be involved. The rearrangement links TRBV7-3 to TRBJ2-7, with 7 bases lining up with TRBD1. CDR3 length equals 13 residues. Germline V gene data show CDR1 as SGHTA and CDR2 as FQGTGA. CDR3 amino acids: CATSTDRDSEKYF. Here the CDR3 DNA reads TGTGCCACCAGCACAGACAGGGATAGCGAGAAGTACTTC.

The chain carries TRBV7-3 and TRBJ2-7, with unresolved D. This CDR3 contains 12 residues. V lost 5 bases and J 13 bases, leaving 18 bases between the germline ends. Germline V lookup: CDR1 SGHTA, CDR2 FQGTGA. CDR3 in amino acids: CASSKRADGHYF. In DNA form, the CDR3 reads TGTGCCAGCAGCAAACGGGCCGACGGCCATTACTTC.